This T cell receptor (beta chain) is drawn from a study of cytomegalovirus exposure and HLA in healthy donors. In the study overall: Earlier sequencing of approximately 200 million T cells yielded 95 million to 120 million unique TCR beta sequences.

As regards this clone: The antigen remains unidentified.

PCR amplification relied on 60 Vbeta primers (plus 13 Jbeta primers). Assay: immunoSEQ multiplex PCR; the TCRdb copy retains only in-frame clones and omits some. The sample shows 160,000 or so clones, around 77% of them seen only once. Study results and caveats: DRB1 had the most TCR associations and HLA-C the fewest, a later analysis found, with rates varying by HLA locus. While the bulk of TCR sequences proved rare, some public TCRs turned up in many donors. The likely explanation for a cluster of highly shared sequence variants was sequencing artifact.

The CDR3 runs to 16 residues. Looked up from germline, CDR1 is SGHRS and CDR2 is YFSETQ. Trimming removed 0 bases from V and 5 bases from J; junction bases left unmatched: 8. The chain is built from TRBV5-1 and TRBJ2-5, with 9 nucleotides matching TRBD1. This TCR was sampled from a man in his forties or fifties in good health and CMV-seronegative. The sample comprised PBMCs. The chain's CDR3 is CASSLGSYGTGETQYF. The DNA of the CDR3 is TGCGCCAGCAGCTTGGGGTCTTACGGGACAGGGGAGACCCAGTACTTC.